This entry lists 20 T cell receptor beta chains sequenced from one sample in a study of OX40 agonist ivuxolimab in advanced cancers. Some clones are missing from TCRdb's copy, which holds only in-frame ones; the method was immunoSEQ multiplex PCR. The sample holds 55,000 to 85,000 clones; 80% to 90% are singletons and the top ten take roughly 0.75%. The material sequenced was CD4+ or CD8+ T cells sorted from blood, taken in a trial of the OX40 agonist ivuxolimab. The source of these receptors is an adult with an advanced solid tumor such as melanoma, head and neck, liver or kidney cancer.

This clone was observed a handful of times. The chain employs TRBV6-7 and TRBJ1-1; D is uncertain. TRBV6-7 is labeled an ORF, and its function is uncertain. The CDR3 consists of 17 residues. The V gene lost 7 bases and the J gene lost 3 bases, with 24 bases spanning the gap. The CDR3 here is CASTPWWERLRDTEAFF. CDR3 DNA: TGTGCCAGCACCCCCTGGTGGGAGCGGCTGCGGGACACTGAAGCTTTCTTT.

The sample holds a few counts of this clone. This rearrangement joins TRBV7-2 to TRBJ1-4; D is ambiguous. Germline V gene data show CDR1 as SGHTA and CDR2 as FQGNSA. The germline V and J ends were trimmed by 6 bases and 0 bases, with 11 bases remaining between them. There are 15 residues in the CDR3. CDR3 coding DNA: TGTGCCAGCAGTTTGGACGCAACAACTAATGAAAAACTGTTTTTT. Protein: CASSLDATTNEKLFF.

This clone has a handful of counts. V usage is TRBV7-9 and J usage is TRBJ2-2; D may be TRBD2 (7 bases). This CDR3 spans 15 amino acids. V lost 5 bases and J lost 0, with 10 bases in between. The germline V gene encodes CDR1 SEHNR and CDR2 FQNEAQ (reference sequence). The CDR3 region has the DNA TGTGCCAGCAGCGCGGGGGCCACGAACACCGGGGAGCTGTTTTTT. Translating gives CASSAGATNTGELFF.

CDR3 bases: TGTGCCAGCAGCTTATCCGGGGAGGGGGAGACCCAGTACTTC. Translating gives CASSLSGEGETQYF. This rearrangement joins TRBV7-2 to TRBJ2-5; 7 bases align to TRBD2. Germline CDR1 and CDR2: SGHTA and FQGNSA. The CDR3 is made up of 14 amino acids. Trimming cost V 2 bases and J 5 bases; bases outside gene matches: 5.

The DNA for the CDR3 is TGCGCCAGCAGCCTCGTACCTAGCGGGGAAGAGACCCAGTACTTC. Its protein product is CASSLVPSGEETQYF. This sequence joins TRBV4-3 and TRBJ2-5; 9 nucleotides align to TRBD2. CDR3 length: 15 residues. Germline V gene data show CDR1 as LGHNA and CDR2 as YSLEER. The V gene end was trimmed by 4 bases and the J gene end by 3 bases; junction bases not matched to a gene: 6.

This clone appeared once. The rearrangement uses TRBV28 and TRBJ2-1; D unresolved. The CDR3 is 13 amino acids. Germline CDR1 MDHEN, CDR2 SYDVKM. V was pared by 8 bases and J by 2 bases, with 10 bases between. The DNA of the CDR3 is TGTGCCAGCTATGGGCCCACCTACAATGAGCAGTTCTTC. It is translated as CASYGPTYNEQFF. Full variable domain (missing parts from reference TRBV28 and TRBJ2-1): DVKVTQSSRYLVKRTGEKVFLECVQDMDHENMFWYRQDPGLGLRLIYFSYDVKMKEKGDIPEGYSVSREKKERFSLILESASTNQTSMYLCASYGPTYNEQFFGPGTRLTVL.

The genes are TRBV6-1 and TRBJ1-1, with D perhaps TRBD1 (5 bases). Trimming removed 6 bases from V and 4 bases from J, with 9 bases in between. The CDR3 runs to 12 residues. Germline CDR1 and CDR2: MNHNS and SASEGT. The CDR3, as DNA: TGTGCCAGCAGATGGGGGGGCACTGAAGCTTTCTTT. Translating gives CASRWGGTEAFF.

This chain joins TRBV29-1 and TRBJ2-1, with 7 bases lining up with TRBD1. Germline V gene data show CDR1 as SQVTM and CDR2 as ANQGSEA. The trim removed 6 bases at V and 7 bases at J, leaving 15 bases unmatched. The CDR3 extends over 15 amino acids. The CDR3 sequence is CSVGQDRVFINEQFF. As DNA, the CDR3 is TGCAGCGTGGGCCAAGACAGGGTATTTATTAATGAGCAGTTCTTC.

This clone was counted only a few times. The rearrangement links TRBV19 to TRBJ1-1; D perhaps matches TRBD1 (6 bases). V shed 5 bases and J shed 3 bases, with 10 bases lying between them. Germline V CDR1 and CDR2: LNHDA, SQIVND (reference sequence). The CDR3 loop spans 13 amino acids. CDR3 DNA sequence: TGTGCCAGTAGTGCCCACAGGGACACTGAAGCTTTCTTT. Its protein is CASSAHRDTEAFF.

V usage is TRBV19 and J usage is TRBJ2-2; 7 nucleotides match TRBD1. The CDR3 has 16 amino acids. CDR1 and CDR2 from the germline V gene are LNHDA and SQIVND (reference sequence). After removal of 11 bases from V and 0 bases from J, the junction contained 12 bases not matched to a gene. Here the CDR3 reads CASKPNQGANTGELFF. The CDR3 DNA sequence: TGTGCCTCAAAACCCAACCAGGGGGCGAACACCGGGGAGCTGTTTTTT.

This clone was seen repeatedly, ten times or more. The chain links TRBV7-9 to TRBJ1-1; D unclear. CDR1 is SEHNR, CDR2 FQNEAQ, per germline (reference sequence). The ends were cut back, 2 bases at V and 3 bases at J, with 10 bases in the middle. The CDR3 extends over 14 amino acids. The chain's CDR3 is CASSLSSGDTEAFF. The CDR3 DNA reads as TGTGCCAGCAGCTTATCCAGCGGGGACACTGAAGCTTTCTTT.

V gene TRBV28 combines with J gene TRBJ1-4; D gene unclear. Between the trimmed V and J ends, which lost 1 base and 14 bases, there was a span of 17 bases. The CDR3 has 14 amino acids. Per germline, CDR1 MDHEN and CDR2 SYDVKM. CDR3 coding DNA: TGTGCCAGCAGTTTATTCGAGACTCCCGCTCGGCTGTTTTTT. Translation gives CASSLFETPARLFF.

The rearrangement joins TRBV14 to TRBJ2-1; D is ambiguous. V was shortened by 0 bases and J by 12 bases, with 18 bases between the two germline ends. Germline CDR1 reads SGHDN; CDR2 reads FVKESK. The CDR3 runs to 15 residues. Written as DNA, the CDR3 is TGTGCCAGCAGCCAAGATCGGGCAGGCTTCTTTGGGCAGTTCTTC. It translates to CASSQDRAGFFGQFF.

As to this clone: A read error is likely, as this CDR3 ends without the conserved phenylalanine or tryptophan. V and J are TRBV13 and TRBJ1-4; 11 bases are a match to TRBD1. Germline V gene lookup returns CDR1 PRHDT and CDR2 FYEKMQ (reference sequence). V lost 5 bases to trimming and J lost 8 bases; unmatched junction nucleotides: 4. The CDR3 spans 14 residues. In DNA, the CDR3 is TGTGCCAGCAGCGCGGGACAGGGGGTAGAAAAACTGTTTTCT. It is translated as CASSAGQGVEKLFS.

The V and J genes are TRBV16 and TRBJ2-7; TRBD1 agrees at 7 bases. Germline V gene sequence: CDR1 KGHSY, CDR2 FQNENV. The CDR3 is 14 amino acids. The ends lost 3 bases at V and 5 bases at J; junction bases unmatched: 7. CDR3 protein: CASSQDRLIDEQYF. The CDR3 DNA reads TGTGCCAGCAGCCAGGACAGGTTAATCGACGAGCAGTACTTC.

This chain connects TRBV10-2 to TRBJ1-6, with D hard to call. Per the germline V gene, CDR1 is WSHSY and CDR2 is SAAADI. The CDR3 covers 12 residues. V lost 7 bases, J lost 7 bases, and 8 bases lay in between. CDR3 sequence reads: CASTDSNSPLHF. DNA for the CDR3: TGCGCCAGCACAGACTCAAATTCACCCCTCCACTTT.

The chain employs TRBV2 and TRBJ1-3; perhaps TRBD1 as D (6 bases). The germline V gene has CDR1 SNHLY and CDR2 FYNNEI. The CDR3 spans 14 residues. V lost 6 bases and J 4 bases, leaving 13 bases between the germline ends. In nucleotides, the CDR3 is TGTGCCAGCAGCCGAGGGGGGTACGGAAACACCATATATTTT. Encoded protein: CASSRGGYGNTIYF.

Comment on this clone: One end of the junction fails to match germline, which may point to a read error. In DNA, the CDR3 is TGTGCCAGCAATGAACGGACAGGGGGAGCTTTCTTT. Amino acid sequence: CASNERTGGAFF. V usage is TRBV6-1 and J usage is TRBJ1-1; TRBD1 agrees at 10 bases. The CDR3 runs 12 residues. Germline values: CDR1 MNHNS, CDR2 SASEGT.

J is TRBJ1-4 and V is TRBV4-1; no reliable D call. V was shortened by 1 base and J by 7 bases, with 7 bases between the two germline ends. The V gene's germline CDR1 is MGHRA and CDR2 YSYEKL. The CDR3 runs to 13 residues. CDR3 residues: CASSQVLGEKLFF. CDR3 sequence (DNA): TGCGCCAGCAGCCAAGTTTTAGGTGAAAAACTGTTTTTT.

The rearrangement uses TRBV11-1 and TRBJ2-5; maybe TRBD1 (6 bases). The CDR3 loop spans 15 amino acids. CDR1 is SGHAT and CDR2 is FQDESV in the germline V gene (reference sequence). V was pared by 5 bases and J by 1 base, with 14 bases between. The CDR3 DNA reads as TGTGCCAGCAGCCCGGGGACATCATCCCAAGAGACCCAGTACTTC. Amino acids: CASSPGTSSQETQYF.